The following is a T cell receptor (beta chain) sequence with its context. The sample is drawn from a study of blood T cell repertoires in COVID-19. The repertoire was sequenced with immunoSEQ multiplex PCR; TCRdb's copy has only in-frame clones and lacks some. Altogether fewer than 300,000 clones are present, approximately 91% being singletons, with the ten largest covering about 2%. The CDR3 is 16 residues long. Germline CDR1 is LNHNV and CDR2 is YYDKDF (reference sequence). The V and J ends lost 1 base and 7 bases, in that order; junction bases with no gene match: 4. The gene calls are TRBV15 and TRBJ2-2; 12 bases are a match to TRBD2. The clonotype comes from a woman aged 30 to 39 with COVID-19, enrolled during active disease. The sample was peripheral blood. CDR3 in amino acids: CATSRGLAGADGELFF. The CDR3 nucleotides are TGTGCCACCAGCAGAGGACTAGCGGGAGCTGACGGGGAGCTGTTTTTT.